Described below is a single T cell receptor (beta chain) sequence and its context. These data originate in a study of blood T cell repertoires in COVID-19. On the study more broadly: Researchers got acute and convalescent COVID-19 samples from the United States, Italy and Spain. In each case, the material was cDNA or gDNA derived from T cells, B-cell-depleted T cells, or PBMCs.

Sequencing used immunoSEQ multiplex PCR; TCRdb keeps in-frame clones, though not all of them. The sample includes some 160,000 clones, roughly 91% of them seen just once. This CDR3 has 15 amino acids. The germline V and J ends were trimmed by 2 bases and 4 bases, with 10 bases remaining between them. From germline, CDR1 is SGHRS and CDR2 YFSETQ. The J gene is TRBJ2-6, the V gene TRBV5-1; D is unresolved. The sequenced sample was peripheral blood. The clonotype comes from a man in his fifties who had recovered from COVID-19. DNA for the CDR3: TGCGCCAGCAGCTTAGCGTTACCGGGGGCCAACGTCCTGACTTTC. Translating it yields CASSLALPGANVLTF.